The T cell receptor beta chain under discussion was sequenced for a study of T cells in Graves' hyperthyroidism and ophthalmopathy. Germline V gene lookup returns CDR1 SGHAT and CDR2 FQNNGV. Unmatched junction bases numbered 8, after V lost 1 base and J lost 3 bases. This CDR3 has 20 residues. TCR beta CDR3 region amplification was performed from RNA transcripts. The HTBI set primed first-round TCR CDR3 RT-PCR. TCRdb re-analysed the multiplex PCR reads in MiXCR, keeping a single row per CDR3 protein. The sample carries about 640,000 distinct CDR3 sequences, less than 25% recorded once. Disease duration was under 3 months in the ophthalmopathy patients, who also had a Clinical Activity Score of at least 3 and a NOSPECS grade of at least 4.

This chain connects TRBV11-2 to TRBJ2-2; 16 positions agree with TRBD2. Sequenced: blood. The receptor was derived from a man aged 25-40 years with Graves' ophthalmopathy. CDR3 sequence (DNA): TGTGCCAGCAGCTTAGGGGGGACTAGCGGGAGGGCCGAGTACACCGGGGAGCTGTTTTTT. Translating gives CASSLGGTSGRAEYTGELFF.